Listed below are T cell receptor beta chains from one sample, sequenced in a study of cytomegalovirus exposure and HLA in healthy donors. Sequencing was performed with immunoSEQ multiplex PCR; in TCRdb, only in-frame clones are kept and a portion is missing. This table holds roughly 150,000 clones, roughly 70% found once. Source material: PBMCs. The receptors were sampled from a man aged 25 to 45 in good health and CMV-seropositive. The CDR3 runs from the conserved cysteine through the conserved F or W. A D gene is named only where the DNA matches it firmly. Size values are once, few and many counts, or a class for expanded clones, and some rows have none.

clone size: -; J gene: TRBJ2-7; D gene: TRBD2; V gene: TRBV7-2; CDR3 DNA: TGTGCCAGCACCTGGACTAGCGGGACCTACGAGCAGTACTTC; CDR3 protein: CASTWTSGTYEQYF
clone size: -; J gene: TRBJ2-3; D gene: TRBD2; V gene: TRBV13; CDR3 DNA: TGTGCCAGCAGCGGGGAACTAGCGGCCAAACCCTATACCACAGATACGCAGTATTTT; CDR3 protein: CASSGELAAKPYTTDTQYF
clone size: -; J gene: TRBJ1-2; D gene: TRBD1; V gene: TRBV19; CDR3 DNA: TGTGCCAGTAGTATAGGAGGACAGGGGGCGAACTATGGCTACACCTTC; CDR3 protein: CASSIGGQGANYGYTF
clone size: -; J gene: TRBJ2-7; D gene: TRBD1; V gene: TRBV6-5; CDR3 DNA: TGTGCCAGCAGTTACTCGGCAGGGGGCTACGAGCAGTACTTC; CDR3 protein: CASSYSAGGYEQYF
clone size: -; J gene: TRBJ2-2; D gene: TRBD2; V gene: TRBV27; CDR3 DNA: TGTGCCAGCAGTCCGGGACTAAACACCGGGGAGCTGTTTTTT; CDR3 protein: CASSPGLNTGELFF
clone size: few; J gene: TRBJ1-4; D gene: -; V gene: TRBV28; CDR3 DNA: TGTGCCAGCAGTTCCAGGGGAGGGAGGGAGGAAAAACTGTTTTTT; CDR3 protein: CASSSRGGREEKLFF
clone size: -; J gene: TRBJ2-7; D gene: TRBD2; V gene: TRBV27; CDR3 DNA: TGTGCCAGCAGTTCCGGGACTAGGAGCTACGAGCAGTACTTC; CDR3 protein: CASSSGTRSYEQYF
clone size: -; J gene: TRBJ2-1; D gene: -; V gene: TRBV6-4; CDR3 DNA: TGTGCCAGCAGTGACTCATTTAAGAGGGAGGCCAATGAGCAGTTCTTC; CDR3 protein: CASSDSFKREANEQFF
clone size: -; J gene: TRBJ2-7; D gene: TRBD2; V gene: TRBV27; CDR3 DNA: TGTGCCAGCAGCCTTAGCGGGGGATCCTACGAGCAGTACTTC; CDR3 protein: CASSLSGGSYEQYF
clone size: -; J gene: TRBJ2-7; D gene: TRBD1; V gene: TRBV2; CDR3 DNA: TGTGCCAGCAATCGGGACAGGGAGTTCGAGCAGTACTTC; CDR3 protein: CASNRDREFEQYF
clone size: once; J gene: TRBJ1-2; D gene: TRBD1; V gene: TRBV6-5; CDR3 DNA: TGTGCCAGCAGTACCCAACAGGGGGCGTCAGGTGGCTACACCTTC; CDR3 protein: CASSTQQGASGGYTF
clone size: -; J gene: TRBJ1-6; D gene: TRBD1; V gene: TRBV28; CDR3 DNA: TGTGCCAGCAGTGAGGGACAGCGATCAACCTTT; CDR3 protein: CASSEGQRSTF
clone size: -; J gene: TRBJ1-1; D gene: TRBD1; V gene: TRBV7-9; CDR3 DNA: TGTGCCAGCAGCCAAAAAGGGAAGAGGGGGCTCACAATGAACACTGAAGCTTTCTTT; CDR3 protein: CASSQKGKRGLTMNTEAFF
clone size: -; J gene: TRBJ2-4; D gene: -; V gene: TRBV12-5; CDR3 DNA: TGTGCTAGTGGTTATCCTAGTCTAGCCAAAAACATTCAGTACTTC; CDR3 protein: CASGYPSLAKNIQYF
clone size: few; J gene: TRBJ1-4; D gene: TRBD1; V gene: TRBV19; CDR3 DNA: TGTGCCAGTAGTATCGGGACAGCCAATGAAAAACTGTTTTTT; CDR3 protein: CASSIGTANEKLFF
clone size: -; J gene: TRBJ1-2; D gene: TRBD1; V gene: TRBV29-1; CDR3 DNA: TGCAGCGTCCCAATGGGGACAGGGTCCCATGGCTACACCTTC; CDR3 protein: CSVPMGTGSHGYTF
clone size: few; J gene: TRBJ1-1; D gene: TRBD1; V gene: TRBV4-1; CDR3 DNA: TGCGCCAGCAGCCGAGCAGACAGGGTTGGAGCTTTCTTT; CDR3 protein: CASSRADRVGAFF
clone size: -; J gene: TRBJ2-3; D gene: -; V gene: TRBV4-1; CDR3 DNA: TGCGCCAGCAGCCAAGAATTAGCGGGCACAGATACGCAGTATTTT; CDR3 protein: CASSQELAGTDTQYF